This paragraph covers one TCR beta chain sequence. The CDR3 spans 14 residues. Germline trimming cut 6 bases from V and 3 bases from J; bases unmatched to any gene: 8. Germline assignment: CDR1 SQVTM and CDR2 ANQGSEA. This sample was included in a study of cytomegalovirus exposure and HLA in healthy donors. Repertoires were generated with immunoSEQ multiplex PCR, while TCRdb's copy carries only in-frame clones and drops some. The sample shows approximately 200,000 clones, 75% to 95% of them seen only once. This chain connects TRBV29-1 to TRBJ1-1; 9 bases fit TRBD1. The sequenced sample was PBMCs. The receptor was derived from a woman aged 18-29 years in good health and CMV-seronegative. CDR3 in amino acids: CSVGTGGAYTEAFF. The CDR3 region has the DNA TGCAGCGTGGGTACAGGGGGCGCATACACTGAAGCTTTCTTT. Based on the CDR3 plus reference TRBV29-1 and TRBJ1-1, the full variable domain is SAVISQKPSRDICQRGTSLTIQCQVDSQVTMMFWYRQQPGQSLTLIATANQGSEATYESGFVIDKFPISRPNLTFSTLTVSNMSPEDSSIYLCSVGTGGAYTEAFFGQGTRLTVV.